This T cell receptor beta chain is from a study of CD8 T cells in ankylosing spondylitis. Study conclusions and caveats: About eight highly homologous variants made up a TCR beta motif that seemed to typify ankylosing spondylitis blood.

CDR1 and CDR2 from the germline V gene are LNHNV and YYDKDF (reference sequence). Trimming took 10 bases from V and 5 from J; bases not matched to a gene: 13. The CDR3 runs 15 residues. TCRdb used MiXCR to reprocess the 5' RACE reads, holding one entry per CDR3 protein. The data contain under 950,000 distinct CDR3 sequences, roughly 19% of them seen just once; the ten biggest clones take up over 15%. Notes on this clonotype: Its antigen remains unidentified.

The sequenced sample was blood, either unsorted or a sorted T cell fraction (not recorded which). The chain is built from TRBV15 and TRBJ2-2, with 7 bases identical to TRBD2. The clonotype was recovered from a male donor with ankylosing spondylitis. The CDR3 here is CAIEGGGRNTGELFF. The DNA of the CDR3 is TGTGCCATCGAGGGTGGCGGGAGAAATACCGGGGAGCTGTTTTTT.